Each of the 24 T cell receptor beta chains below was sequenced from the same sample in a study of shared clonotypes between healthy human individuals. Measured with immunoSEQ multiplex PCR; TCRdb has only the in-frame clones, and not every one. This table holds approximately 2.3 million clones, more than 80% found once. Sequencing was performed on naive CD4+ T cells from PBMCs. Subset of the sample: CD45RA+ positively selected. The receptors come from a man aged 18 to 30 in good health. Some clones in this sample may be carry-over from other donors' samples.

This clone was observed a single time. The chain carries TRBV4-1 and TRBJ1-4; 9 bases agree with TRBD1. This CDR3 has 14 residues. CDR1 MGHRA and CDR2 YSYEKL come from the germline V gene. Trimming removed 5 bases from V and 8 bases from J; junction bases left unmatched: 6. This chain's CDR3 is CASSSPGTGEKLFF. In nucleotides, the CDR3 is TGCGCCAGCAGCTCCCCCGGGACAGGGGAAAAACTGTTTTTT.

The chain couples TRBV19 to TRBJ2-1, with TRBD2 matching over 14 bases. Germline lookup yields CDR1 LNHDA and CDR2 SQIVND (reference sequence). The CDR3 totals 16 residues. V shed 3 bases, J shed 5 bases, and the junction held 3 bases outside the gene matches. CDR3 region: CASSIMTSGRDNEQFF. The CDR3 coding sequence is TGTGCCAGTAGTATTATGACTAGCGGGAGGGACAATGAGCAGTTCTTC.

This chain joins TRBV28 and TRBJ2-7, with unresolved D. V was shortened by 2 bases and J by 0 bases, with 8 bases between the two germline ends. CDR1 and CDR2 from the germline V gene are MDHEN and SYDVKM. The CDR3 covers 14 residues. CDR3 residues: CASSLAVPSYEQYF. The CDR3 DNA follows: TGTGCCAGCAGTTTAGCAGTTCCCTCCTACGAGCAGTACTTC.

The chain uses TRBV28 and TRBJ2-3; 8 bases fit TRBD2. The CDR3 length is 16 residues. Germline lookup yields CDR1 MDHEN and CDR2 SYDVKM. Trimming cost V 2 bases and J 7 bases; bases outside gene matches: 11. The CDR3 DNA sequence: TGTGCCAGCAGTTTAATGAGAGCGGGAGTAATGAATACGCAGTATTTT. Translated, it gives CASSLMRAGVMNTQYF.

V is TRBV28 and J is TRBJ1-4, with 7 bases aligning to TRBD1. The V and J ends lost 6 bases and 8 bases, in that order; junction bases with no gene match: 12. Per the germline V gene, CDR1 is MDHEN and CDR2 is SYDVKM. The CDR3 length is 15 residues. The CDR3 reads CASSRGTAGHEKLFF. For the CDR3, the DNA is TGTGCCAGCAGCCGCGGGACAGCCGGTCACGAAAAACTGTTTTTT. The whole variable domain, filled in from reference TRBV28 and TRBJ1-4, reads DVKVTQSSRYLVKRTGEKVFLECVQDMDHENMFWYRQDPGLGLRLIYFSYDVKMKEKGDIPEGYSVSREKKERFSLILESASTNQTSMYLCASSRGTAGHEKLFFGSGTQLSVL.

In nucleotides, the CDR3 is TGTGCCAGCAGTTGGGAGCGGGACTTCGAGACCCAGTACTTC. Protein product: CASSWERDFETQYF. The chain links TRBV28 to TRBJ2-5; the match to TRBD2 covers 7 bases. Germline V gives CDR1 MDHEN, CDR2 SYDVKM. The V and J ends lost 4 bases and 5 bases, in that order; junction bases with no gene match: 7. The CDR3 consists of 14 residues.

This chain connects TRBV28 to TRBJ1-1, with TRBD1 matching 8 bases. There are 13 residues in the CDR3. CDR1 is MDHEN and CDR2 is SYDVKM in the germline V gene. With V trimmed by 4 bases and J by 3 bases, 1 base remained unmatched. CDR3 in DNA: TGTGCCAGCAGTTCGGGACAGGACACTGAAGCTTTCTTT. Protein sequence: CASSSGQDTEAFF.

J is TRBJ1-1 and V is TRBV6-6, with D possibly matching TRBD1 (6 bases). The CDR3 sequence is 14 residues long. Trimming shortened V by 4 bases and J by 5 bases, and 14 bases separated the two germline ends. Germline V gives CDR1 MNHNY, CDR2 SVGAGI (reference sequence). The CDR3 spells CASSWDSRGTEAFF. In DNA form, the CDR3 reads TGTGCCAGCAGTTGGGACTCGAGGGGGACTGAAGCTTTCTTT.

The CDR3 sequence is CASSLDLGSSGYTF. In nucleotides, the CDR3 is TGTGCCAGCAGCTTAGATTTGGGGTCCTCGGGCTACACCTTC. The V call is TRBV7-2, the J call TRBJ1-2; D gene ambiguous. V dropped 1 base and J dropped 8 bases, with 14 bases sitting between them. Germline V lookup: CDR1 SGHTA, CDR2 FQGNSA. The CDR3 totals 14 residues.

The CDR3 DNA is TGTGCCAGCTCCCTGAGCGGGTTCGGATACAATGAGCAGTTCTTC. Translation gives CASSLSGFGYNEQFF. The V and J genes are TRBV18 and TRBJ2-1; maybe TRBD2 (6 bases). The germline gives CDR1 KGHSH, CDR2 LQKENI. The V gene lost 6 bases and the J gene lost 4 bases, with 16 bases spanning the gap. This CDR3 is built from 15 residues.

V is TRBV7-2 and J is TRBJ2-1; 7 nucleotides align to TRBD2. Trimming at V came to 2 bases and at J to 3 bases, leaving 4 bases not matched to a gene. Per the germline V gene, CDR1 is SGHTA and CDR2 is FQGNSA. The CDR3 length is 15 residues. The CDR3 DNA follows: TGTGCCAGCAGCTTAACGCGGGAGCTCTACAATGAGCAGTTCTTC. Residues: CASSLTRELYNEQFF. The full variable domain, in which reference TRBV7-2 and TRBJ2-1 provide the parts outside the CDR3, is GAGVSQSPSNKVTEKGKDVELRCDPISGHTALYWYRQSLGQGLEFLIYFQGNSAPDKSGLPSDRFSAERTGGSVSTLTIQRTQQEDSAVYLCASSLTRELYNEQFFGPGTRLTVL.

This clone appeared a single time. This chain links TRBV19 with TRBJ2-1; D is perhaps TRBD2 (6 bases). Germline V lookup: CDR1 LNHDA, CDR2 SQIVND (reference sequence). V was shortened by 4 bases and J by 7 bases, with 20 bases between the two germline ends. This CDR3 comprises 16 residues. CDR3 sequence (DNA): TGTGCCAGTAGTAACACCCTAGGGTGGCGGGGAAATGAGCAGTTCTTC. The encoded protein is CASSNTLGWRGNEQFF.

The chain joins TRBV7-6 to TRBJ2-7; D is unresolved. CDR1 is SGHVS and CDR2 is FNYEAQ in the germline V gene. The CDR3 has 13 residues. Trimming stripped 2 bases from V and 6 bases from J, with 11 bases between. The CDR3 bases are TGTGCCAGCAGCTTATCCCTCAATGGCGAGCAGTACTTC. Translation gives CASSLSLNGEQYF.

This clone was seen a single time. The chain links TRBV7-2 to TRBJ2-1; tentatively, D is TRBD1 or TRBD2 (5 bases each). Germline V CDR1 and CDR2: SGHTA, FQGNSA. The CDR3 contains 12 residues. Trimming left V 6 bases short and J 12 bases short, with 15 bases between. DNA for the CDR3: TGTGCCAGCAGGACTGAGGGGTCCGGGCAGTTCTTC. Its translation is CASRTEGSGQFF.

The J gene is TRBJ2-2, the V gene TRBV2; D tentatively fits TRBD1 or TRBD2 (6 bases each). Germline CDR1 SNHLY, CDR2 FYNNEI. V was pared by 4 bases and J by 8 bases, with 11 bases between. CDR3 length equals 13 residues. CDR3 nucleotides: TGTGCCAGCAGTGCTAGGGGGGAAGGGGAGCTGTTTTTT. This gives the protein CASSARGEGELFF. Full variable domain (outside the CDR3, taken from reference TRBV2 and TRBJ2-2): EPEVTQTPSHQVTQMGQEVILRCVPISNHLYFYWYRQILGQKVEFLVSFYNNEISEKSEIFDDQFSVERPDGSNFTLKIRSTKLEDSAMYFCASSARGEGELFFGEGSRLTVL.

The V call is TRBV5-4, the J call TRBJ2-7, with 7 bases matching TRBD1. CDR3 size: 14 residues. V gave up 4 bases and J gave up 5 bases; unmatched junction bases: 9. The germline CDR1 and CDR2 sequences are SGHNT and YYREEE (reference sequence). CDR3 sequence: CASSPNRGNNEQYF. CDR3 DNA sequence: TGTGCCAGCAGCCCGAACAGGGGAAATAACGAGCAGTACTTC.

The V and J genes are TRBV4-3 and TRBJ2-3; unclear D gene. The CDR3 consists of 15 residues. Trimming removed 5 bases at V and 0 bases at J, with 12 bases between. CDR1 and CDR2 (germline): LGHNA, YSLEER. For the CDR3, the DNA is TGCGCCAGCAGCTCCCTTCGGGTGAGCACAGATACGCAGTATTTT. This translates into CASSSLRVSTDTQYF.

About this clone: Distinct nucleotide sequences in the sample also encode this CDR3. The chain carries TRBV6-1 and TRBJ1-5, with 7 nucleotides matching TRBD1. Per germline, CDR1 MNHNS and CDR2 SASEGT. With 2 bases clipped from V and 7 bases from J, the junction kept 8 bases outside the gene matches. This CDR3 is built from 15 residues. CDR3 nucleotide sequence: TGTGCCAGCAGTGAAACCGGGACAGCCCGCCAGCCCCAGCATTTT. Its protein product is CASSETGTARQPQHF.

The gene calls are TRBV7-8 and TRBJ2-7; TRBD1 matches at 7 bases. The CDR3 totals 14 residues. Germline V gene sequence: CDR1 SGHVS, CDR2 FQNEAQ. After removal of 4 bases from V and 5 bases from J, the junction contained 8 bases not matched to a gene. The CDR3 reads CASSSSGTVNEQYF. The CDR3 nucleotides are TGTGCCAGCAGCTCATCCGGGACAGTTAACGAGCAGTACTTC.

This clone occurred once. The chain joins TRBV28 to TRBJ1-4; D ambiguous. From germline, CDR1 is MDHEN and CDR2 SYDVKM. This CDR3 contains 14 residues. Trimming removed 5 bases from V and 8 bases from J, with 15 bases in between. CDR3 residues: CASSDPGLNEKLFF. CDR3 in DNA: TGTGCCAGCAGTGACCCGGGTTTAAACGAAAAACTGTTTTTT.

This clone was observed a handful of times. This chain connects TRBV7-2 to TRBJ1-2; D is undetermined. The germline gives CDR1 SGHTA, CDR2 FQGNSA. CDR3 length equals 13 residues. The V end was cut by 4 bases, the J end by 3 bases, with 9 bases between. CDR3 in DNA: TGTGCCAGCAGCTCACGATGGGACTATGGCTACACCTTC. Translation gives CASSSRWDYGYTF.

This chain links TRBV18 with TRBJ2-7; a weak D match, TRBD2 (6 bases). CDR3 length: 11 amino acids. V was cut by 8 bases and J by 6 bases, with 11 bases left in between. Germline V lookup: CDR1 KGHSH, CDR2 LQKENI. CDR3 loop: CASGGGSEQYF. In DNA form, the CDR3 reads TGTGCCAGCGGGGGAGGTAGCGAGCAGTACTTC. The full variable domain, its missing parts supplied by reference TRBV18 and TRBJ2-7, is NAGVMQNPRHLVRRRGQEARLRCSPMKGHSHVYWYRQLPEEGLKFMVYLQKENIIDESGMPKERFSAEFPKEGPSILRIQQVVRGDSAAYFCASGGGSEQYFGPGTRLTVT.

The chain uses TRBV4-1 and TRBJ2-7; 8 positions match TRBD1. The CDR3 spans 15 residues. CDR1 MGHRA and CDR2 YSYEKL come from the germline V gene. With 3 bases clipped from V and 7 bases from J, the junction kept 11 bases outside the gene matches. The CDR3 here is CASSQMTGAPGEQYF. DNA of the CDR3: TGCGCCAGCAGCCAGATGACAGGGGCCCCAGGTGAGCAGTACTTC.

The chain is built from TRBV7-9 and TRBJ2-7; tentatively, D is TRBD2 (6 bases). The germline gives CDR1 SEHNR, CDR2 FQNEAQ (reference sequence). V lost 0 bases and J lost 7, with 13 bases in between. The CDR3 runs 14 residues. The CDR3 loop is CASSLAGGTREQYF. CDR3 in DNA: TGTGCCAGCAGCTTAGCGGGAGGAACGAGGGAGCAGTACTTC.